This T cell receptor beta chain emerged from a study of memory CD4+ T cells and cytomegalovirus serostatus. At the level of the study: Donors were healthy Belgian adults, about ten CMV seropositive and 24 seronegative. Study results and limitations: CMV serostatus prediction reached median AUC around 0.95, or 0.9 with US-trained model.

Remarks on this clone: Its antigen is still unknown.

V was shortened by 7 bases and J by 4 bases, with 20 bases between the two germline ends. The V gene's germline CDR1 is MDHEN and CDR2 SYDVKM. This CDR3 has 15 amino acids. Per the original methods: Out-of-frame sequences were removed, leaving roughly 2,200,000 distinct TCRbeta sequences. The data were produced by immunoSEQ multiplex PCR, yet TCRdb's version contains in-frame clones alone and is incomplete. Clone size and V and J calls were adopted from that table, with D and trimming inferred from the DNA. The repertoire holds about 45,000 clones, with roughly 78% as singletons. The sort gate was single viable CD3+CD4+CD8-CD45RO+ cells for memory CD4+ T cells.

This TCR came from an adult in good health and CMV-seronegative. The sample consisted of memory CD4+ T cells from blood. V usage is TRBV28 and J usage is TRBJ2-7; the D gene is possibly TRBD2 (7 bases). This chain's CDR3 is CASMPVGGRFYEQYF. The CDR3 nucleotides read TGTGCCAGCATGCCCGTCGGGGGGCGGTTTTACGAGCAGTACTTC.